This T cell receptor (beta chain) was identified during a study of blood T cell repertoires in COVID-19. Study context: Nucleic acid was either cDNA or gDNA, and it came from T cells, B-cell-depleted T cells, or PBMCs.

Adults between roughly 18 and 89 years of age took part from approximately 24 US areas. Recovery meant two consecutive negative NP/OP PCR tests, professional clearance, or resolved symptoms. Authors' analysis steps: Amplified reference gene primers provided the basis for estimating nucleated cell counts. The protocol was immunoSEQ multiplex PCR, while the TCRdb copy is restricted to in-frame clones and leaves out a portion. V and J calls and clone size follow that table, whereas D and trimming were derived from the DNA. The sample has around 170,000 clones, about 90% seen once. CDR3 length equals 16 residues. Germline lookup yields CDR1 MGHRA and CDR2 YSYEKL. V lost 3 bases, J lost 1 base, and 7 bases stayed unmatched.

This chain connects TRBV4-1 to TRBJ2-7; 9 positions agree with TRBD2. The sequence was obtained from a woman between 18 and 29 years old who had recovered from COVID-19. Material: PBMCs or T cells enriched from blood (not recorded which). The CDR3 here is CASSQIAGVLSYEQYF. The DNA of the CDR3 is TGCGCCAGCAGCCAGATAGCGGGAGTGCTATCCTACGAGCAGTACTTC.